These 18 T cell receptor beta chains originate from one sample sequenced in a study of breast tumors, draining lymph nodes, adjacent tissues. TCRdb re-analysed the multiplex PCR reads in MiXCR, keeping a single row per CDR3 protein. In the table there are approximately 22,000 distinct CDR3 sequences, less than 35% of which are singletons. The specimen was breast tumor tissue. These TCRs come from a female donor with breast cancer. Some clones in this sample may be carry-over from other donors' samples.

The V gene is TRBV6-5, the J gene TRBJ2-3; D is possibly TRBD2 (6 bases). This CDR3 contains 14 residues. Between the trimmed V and J ends, which lost 0 bases and 4 bases, there was a span of 8 bases. CDR1 and CDR2 from the germline V gene are MNHEY and SVGAGI. The CDR3 DNA is TGTGCCAGCAGTTACTCGAGCGGGTCAGATACGCAGTATTTT. Its protein is CASSYSSGSDTQYF.

This clonotype was observed a single time. This chain connects TRBV28 to TRBJ2-7, with 9 bases lining up with TRBD1. The CDR3 covers 13 residues. Germline CDR1 is MDHEN and CDR2 is SYDVKM. J lost 4 bases, V lost 6 bases, and 4 bases had no gene match. The DNA of the CDR3 is TGTGCCAGCAGACGGACAGGGGTTTACGAGCAGTACTTC. Translating gives CASRRTGVYEQYF.

This chain connects TRBV20-1 to TRBJ2-7, with a tentative D call TRBD1 (6 bases). CDR1 and CDR2 (germline): DFQATT, SNEGSKA (reference sequence). The CDR3 has 14 residues. Between the trimmed V and J ends, which lost 4 bases and 1 base, there was a span of 14 bases. CDR3 protein: CSATPSGHSYEQYV. The CDR3 DNA sequence: TGCAGTGCTACGCCGTCGGGACATTCCTACGAGCAGTACGTC.

Ten or more counts support this clonotype. The chain uses TRBV7-2 and TRBJ2-7; possibly TRBD2 for D (6 bases). V lost 5 bases, J lost 2 bases, and 13 bases lay in between. This CDR3 region has 14 residues. Germline CDR1 SGHTA, CDR2 FQGNSA. CDR3 sequence reads: CASSPDWTTYEQYF. CDR3 DNA sequence: TGTGCCAGCAGCCCTGATTGGACTACCTACGAGCAGTACTTC.

This clonotype was detected ten times or more. The rearrangement uses TRBV20-1 and TRBJ1-5; D not resolved. The germline V and J ends were trimmed by 0 bases and 4 bases, with 10 bases remaining between them. This CDR3 has 14 residues. Looked up from germline, CDR1 is DFQATT and CDR2 is SNEGSKA (reference sequence). CDR3 residues: CSARDPAYNQPQHF. Here the CDR3 DNA reads TGCAGTGCTAGAGACCCAGCATATAATCAGCCCCAGCATTTT.

This clonotype was recorded many times. V usage is TRBV7-9 and J usage is TRBJ2-7, with D possibly being TRBD1 or TRBD2 (6 bases each). Trimming pared 2 bases from V and 3 bases from J, leaving 17 bases between. This CDR3 spans 16 amino acids. Germline loops: CDR1 SEHNR, CDR2 FQNEAQ (reference sequence). CDR3 sequence reads: CASSLSPSGAFYEQYF. CDR3 bases: TGTGCCAGCAGCTTATCCCCTTCGGGGGCATTCTACGAGCAGTACTTC.

This clonotype appeared a few times. The chain has TRBV28 and TRBJ2-7; D is perhaps TRBD1 or TRBD2 (5 bases each). Trimming shortened V by 2 bases and J by 2 bases, and 7 bases separated the two germline ends. Germline V gene sequence: CDR1 MDHEN, CDR2 SYDVKM. The CDR3 contains 13 residues. The CDR3 region is CASSLGTAYEQYF. For the CDR3, the DNA is TGTGCCAGCAGTTTAGGGACCGCCTACGAGCAGTACTTC.

The chain has TRBV7-2 and TRBJ2-7; the D call may be TRBD1 or TRBD2 (5 bases each). CDR1 is SGHTA, CDR2 FQGNSA, per germline. CDR3 length: 15 residues. V lost 5 bases and J 0 bases, leaving 14 bases between the germline ends. The chain's CDR3 is CASSESGTASYEQYF. The DNA of the CDR3 is TGTGCCAGCAGCGAATCCGGGACGGCCTCCTACGAGCAGTACTTC.

Ten or more counts support this clonotype. The rearrangement links TRBV5-5 to TRBJ2-5; no reliable D call. CDR1 and CDR2 (germline): SGHKS, YYEKEE (reference sequence). Between the trimmed V and J ends, which lost 0 bases and 0 bases, there was a span of 6 bases. The CDR3 consists of 14 residues. CDR3 sequence (DNA): TGTGCCAGCAGCTTGGGAGAGTACCAAGAGACCCAGTACTTC. Residues: CASSLGEYQETQYF.

This clonotype was found many times. The chain links TRBV20-1 to TRBJ2-7; 11 bases fit TRBD2. J was trimmed by 4 bases and V by 0 bases; bases with no gene match: 5. This CDR3 contains 15 residues. CDR1 and CDR2 (germline): DFQATT, SNEGSKA (reference sequence). Here the CDR3 reads CSAREVAGGPYEQYF. The CDR3 nucleotides are TGCAGTGCTAGAGAAGTAGCGGGAGGGCCATACGAGCAGTACTTC.

Many counts were recorded for this clonotype. The chain couples TRBV11-3 to TRBJ2-1; D is perhaps TRBD2 (6 bases). V shed 5 bases and J shed 4 bases, with 18 bases lying between them. This CDR3 contains 16 residues. Germline CDR1 is SGHNT and CDR2 is YENEEA. CDR3 region: CASSRGGGDNYNEQFF. As DNA, the CDR3 is TGTGCCAGCAGCCGGGGAGGCGGGGATAATTACAATGAGCAGTTCTTC. Looking up the rest from reference TRBV11-3 and TRBJ2-1 gives the full variable domain: EAGVVQSPRYKIIEKKQPVAFWCNPISGHNTLYWYLQNLGQGPELLIRYENEEAVDDSQLPKDRFSAERLKGVDSTLKIQPAELGDSAVYLCASSRGGGDNYNEQFFGPGTRLTVL.

The chain couples TRBV6-5 to TRBJ1-1; unclear D gene. The CDR3 is 13 residues long. Per the germline V gene, CDR1 is MNHEY and CDR2 is SVGAGI. V lost 0 bases to trimming and J lost 5 bases, with 7 bases between them. DNA of the CDR3: TGTGCCAGCAGTTACTCCGGGGTGACTGAAGCTTTCTTT. Translated: CASSYSGVTEAFF.

On this clonotype itself: Since a much larger clone is just one base distant, this may be a read error. The chain combines TRBV5-4 with TRBJ2-5; D unclear. Germline CDR1 SGHNT, CDR2 YYREEE (reference sequence). The CDR3 is 13 amino acids. The CDR3 DNA is TGTGCCAGCAGCTTGGGACCCCAAGAGGCCCAGTACTTC. This translates into CASSLGPQEAQYF.

This clonotype was detected many times. V is TRBV7-2 and J is TRBJ2-7; weak D call: TRBD2 (6 bases). The CDR3 consists of 13 residues. Germline values: CDR1 SGHTA, CDR2 FQGNSA. The V and J ends lost 2 bases and 5 bases respectively, with 10 bases between them. In DNA form, the CDR3 reads TGTGCCAGCAGCTTAAGGGGCGGGGACGAGCAGTACTTC. This encodes CASSLRGGDEQYF.

This clonotype has just a few counts. This sequence may be a read error, since a much larger clone differs from it by one base. The rearrangement joins TRBV20-1 to TRBJ2-1; TRBD2 agrees at 9 bases. From germline, CDR1 is DFQATT and CDR2 SNEGSKA (reference sequence). This CDR3 spans 14 amino acids. In nucleotides, the CDR3 is TGCAGTGCCGAAGATAGCGGGAGCTACAATGAGCGGTTCTTC. This encodes CSAEDSGSYNERFF.

The gene calls are TRBV20-1 and TRBJ2-7; 12 bases are a match to TRBD2. The CDR3 contains 15 residues. Trimming at V came to 1 base and at J to 3 bases, leaving 4 bases not matched to a gene. Germline CDR1 reads DFQATT; CDR2 reads SNEGSKA (reference sequence). Here the CDR3 DNA reads TGCAGTGCTAGAGGGACTAGCGGGATCGGCTACGAGCAGTACTTC. Protein sequence: CSARGTSGIGYEQYF.

This clonotype was seen only a few times. This chain uses TRBV7-2 with TRBJ2-4; 8 bases fit TRBD2. CDR3 length: 17 amino acids. Germline CDR1 and CDR2: SGHTA and FQGNSA. Germline trimming cut 1 base from V and 6 bases from J; bases unmatched to any gene: 11. The CDR3 protein is CASSLVGNGRVGNIQYF. The DNA for the CDR3 is TGTGCCAGCAGCTTAGTGGGTAACGGGAGGGTTGGAAACATTCAGTACTTC.

This clonotype was picked up many times. The chain joins TRBV9 to TRBJ2-1, with 9 bases fitting TRBD1. The CDR3 spans 16 residues. Germline values: CDR1 SGDLS, CDR2 YYNGEE. The trim removed 0 bases at V and 4 bases at J, leaving 5 bases unmatched. DNA of the CDR3: TGTGCCAGCAGCGTAGGACAGGGGGGCAGGTACAATGAGCAGTTCTTC. It encodes CASSVGQGGRYNEQFF.